The rows below give T cell receptor beta chains drawn from one sample of a study of T cells in Graves' hyperthyroidism and ophthalmopathy. MiXCR was run by TCRdb on the multiplex PCR reads, yielding one entry per CDR3 protein. The data show about 740,000 distinct CDR3 sequences, with 13% to 15% seen just once and approximately 10% held by the top ten. Sequencing input: blood. The receptors were gathered from a woman aged 18-29 years with Graves' hyperthyroidism. Each CDR3 is given with its conserved first and last residue. A D gene is named only where the DNA matches it firmly. Clone size is given for some rows only: seen once, a few or many times, or a class if the clone is expanded.

clone size: few; J gene: TRBJ1-2; V gene: TRBV24-1; D gene: .; CDR3 DNA: TGTGCCACCAGTGATCGAGGGGCAGACGGCTACACCTTC; CDR3 protein: CATSDRGADGYTF
clone size: many; J gene: TRBJ2-1; V gene: TRBV7-9; D gene: TRBD1; CDR3 DNA: TGTGCCAGCAGACCTCGGGACAGGGCCATCCGAAGATACAATGAGCAGTTCTTC; CDR3 protein: CASRPRDRAIRRYNEQFF
clone size: .; J gene: TRBJ2-7; V gene: TRBV20-1; D gene: .; CDR3 DNA: TGCAGTGCTAGAGTCACAGCATCCTACGAGCAGTACTTC; CDR3 protein: CSARVTASYEQYF
clone size: many; J gene: TRBJ2-1; V gene: TRBV27; D gene: .; CDR3 DNA: TGTGCCAGCAGTTTATCGATGGCGGATTCCTACAATGAGCAGTTCTTC; CDR3 protein: CASSLSMADSYNEQFF
clone size: many; J gene: TRBJ2-2; V gene: TRBV6-2/TRBV6-3; D gene: TRBD2; CDR3 DNA: TGTGCCAGCAGTTTCGGGACTAGCGACACCGGGGAGCTGTTTTTT; CDR3 protein: CASSFGTSDTGELFF
clone size: many; J gene: TRBJ1-1; V gene: TRBV7-2; D gene: .; CDR3 DNA: TGTGCCAGCAGCTTAGGGTCGACAGGAAACACTGAAGCTTTCTTT; CDR3 protein: CASSLGSTGNTEAFF
clone size: few; J gene: TRBJ1-2; V gene: TRBV7-9; D gene: TRBD1; CDR3 DNA: TGTGCCAGCAGCCAAACCGGACAGGGTCAGCACGGCTACACCTTC; CDR3 protein: CASSQTGQGQHGYTF
clone size: many; J gene: TRBJ2-7; V gene: TRBV11-2; D gene: .; CDR3 DNA: TGTGCCAGCTCCTACGCGGGGACCGAGTCCATACACGAGCAGTACTTC; CDR3 protein: CASSYAGTESIHEQYF
clone size: many; J gene: TRBJ2-3; V gene: TRBV18; D gene: .; CDR3 DNA: TGTGCCAGCTCACGTCTGGTACAGGACCTCACAGATACGCAGTATTTT; CDR3 protein: CASSRLVQDLTDTQYF
clone size: many; J gene: TRBJ2-3; V gene: TRBV2; D gene: TRBD2; CDR3 DNA: TGTGCCAGCAGTGAACTAGCGGGAGTGAAAGATACGCAGTATTTT; CDR3 protein: CASSELAGVKDTQYF
clone size: many; J gene: TRBJ2-7; V gene: TRBV4-1; D gene: TRBD1; CDR3 DNA: TGCGCCAGCAGCCAGCCCCGGGACAGGCCGAGAGAGCAGTACTTC; CDR3 protein: CASSQPRDRPREQYF
clone size: many; J gene: TRBJ2-3; V gene: TRBV6-2/TRBV6-3; D gene: .; CDR3 DNA: TGTGCCAGCAGCCTTTCCGGGACCCCCCTGGATACGCAGTATTTT; CDR3 protein: CASSLSGTPLDTQYF
clone size: few; J gene: TRBJ1-5; V gene: TRBV19; D gene: .; CDR3 DNA: TGTGCCAGTAGTAACCAGGTTACCTCCGTTAGCAATCAGCCCCAGCATTTT; CDR3 protein: CASSNQVTSVSNQPQHF
clone size: many; J gene: TRBJ1-1; V gene: TRBV7-9; D gene: .; CDR3 DNA: TGTGCCAGCAGTCACCGAAGGGGGACGCCCGAAGCTTTCTTT; CDR3 protein: CASSHRRGTPEAFF
clone size: many; J gene: TRBJ1-2; V gene: TRBV6-6; D gene: .; CDR3 DNA: TGTGCCAGCAGTTACGACAGTGCTCCCCAGCGCTACACCTTC; CDR3 protein: CASSYDSAPQRYTF
clone size: few; J gene: TRBJ2-2; V gene: TRBV27; D gene: TRBD2; CDR3 DNA: TGTGCCAGCAGTTTACTAAGTGCGATGGGGACTAGCGGGAGCCGGTACACCGGGGAGCTGTTTTTT; CDR3 protein: CASSLLSAMGTSGSRYTGELFF
clone size: few; J gene: TRBJ2-5; V gene: TRBV2; D gene: .; CDR3 DNA: TGTGCCAGCATCTTGAGTAATACTTGGAGGCACTTC; CDR3 protein: CASILSNTWRHF
clone size: .; J gene: TRBJ1-2; V gene: TRBV7-8; D gene: .; CDR3 DNA: TGTGCCAGCAGCTTAGCTATGAGAACGGGCTACACCTTC; CDR3 protein: CASSLAMRTGYTF
clone size: many; J gene: TRBJ2-1; V gene: TRBV7-6; D gene: .; CDR3 DNA: TGTGCCAGCAGCTTAGCGGGAGTCGCCTACAATGAGCAGTTCTTC; CDR3 protein: CASSLAGVAYNEQFF
clone size: .; J gene: TRBJ1-1; V gene: TRBV2; D gene: .; CDR3 DNA: TGTGCCAGCAGCGGTAGGGGGGGTGAGACTGAAGCTTTCTTT; CDR3 protein: CASSGRGGETEAFF
clone size: many; J gene: TRBJ1-1; V gene: TRBV12-3/TRBV12-4; D gene: .; CDR3 DNA: TGTGCCAGCACCCAATGGGAGATGAACACTGAAGCTTTCTTT; CDR3 protein: CASTQWEMNTEAFF
clone size: few; J gene: TRBJ2-4; V gene: TRBV11-2; D gene: .; CDR3 DNA: TGTGCCAGCAGCTTAGTTTTAGGGGGAGGAACCAAAAACATTCAGTACTTC; CDR3 protein: CASSLVLGGGTKNIQYF
clone size: many; J gene: TRBJ1-3; V gene: TRBV7-2; D gene: .; CDR3 DNA: TGTGCCAGCAGCTTAGAAGGAAAACGGAGCTCTGGAAACACCATATATTTT; CDR3 protein: CASSLEGKRSSGNTIYF
clone size: .; J gene: TRBJ2-7; V gene: TRBV5-1; D gene: .; CDR3 DNA: TGCGCCAGCAGCTCGACGCTTATTGGGGACTACGAGCAGTACTTC; CDR3 protein: CASSSTLIGDYEQYF
clone size: many; J gene: TRBJ2-7; V gene: TRBV7-8; D gene: .; CDR3 DNA: TGTGCCAGCAGCAGGACCCGGACCGGACGACACGAGCAGTACTTC; CDR3 protein: CASSRTRTGRHEQYF
clone size: few; J gene: TRBJ2-5; V gene: TRBV20-1; D gene: .; CDR3 DNA: TGCAGTGCCCCTTCGGAGGCCCAAGAGACCCAGTACTTC; CDR3 protein: CSAPSEAQETQYF
clone size: many; J gene: TRBJ2-3; V gene: TRBV7-3; D gene: TRBD2; CDR3 DNA: TGTGCCAGCAGCTTAACGGGCGGGAGTAGGGATACGCAGTATTTT; CDR3 protein: CASSLTGGSRDTQYF
clone size: many; J gene: TRBJ1-1; V gene: TRBV20-1; D gene: .; CDR3 DNA: TGCAGTGCTAGAGAGGGGGCGCGGACTGAAGCTTTCTTT; CDR3 protein: CSAREGARTEAFF
clone size: .; J gene: TRBJ1-5; V gene: TRBV20-1; D gene: TRBD1; CDR3 DNA: TGCAGTGCTAGTCACGGGACAGGGGTTCAGCCCCAGCATTTT; CDR3 protein: CSASHGTGVQPQHF
clone size: few; J gene: TRBJ1-3; V gene: TRBV18; D gene: TRBD1; CDR3 DNA: TGTGCCAGCTCAAACCAGGGACAGGAGCTTGGAAGCACCATATATTTT; CDR3 protein: CASSNQGQELGSTIYF
clone size: .; J gene: TRBJ2-6; V gene: TRBV10-3; D gene: TRBD1; CDR3 DNA: TGTGCCATCAGTGTAGCGGGACAGGGGGCCTCTGGGGCCAACGTCCTGACTTTC; CDR3 protein: CAISVAGQGASGANVLTF